The sequence of this TCR beta chain was determined in a study of technical replicates of blood from a handful of donors. The trim removed 3 bases at V and 11 bases at J, leaving 17 bases unmatched. Germline values: CDR1 MNHNS, CDR2 SASEGT. This CDR3 is built from 16 residues. Repertoires were generated with immunoSEQ multiplex PCR, while TCRdb's copy carries only in-frame clones and drops some. The sample records under 20,000 clones, over 80% being singletons. V and J are TRBV6-1 and TRBJ2-3, with TRBD2 matching 7 bases. The receptor was derived from a human donor in good health. The sequencing sample was made of PBMCs. CDR3: CASSDALAWEGYGQYF. The DNA of the CDR3 is TGTGCCAGCAGTGACGCACTAGCGTGGGAGGGCTATGGGCAGTATTTT.